The 26 T cell receptor beta chains below were found in one sample sequenced in a study of cytomegalovirus exposure and HLA in healthy donors. PCR was performed using 60 Vbeta and 13 Jbeta primers. Only in-frame clones appear in the TCRdb table, and some are missing; sequencing was by immunoSEQ multiplex PCR. Its listing shows under 200,000 clones. The sequenced material came from PBMCs. The receptors here all came from a woman between 18 and 29 years old in good health and CMV-seropositive.

The chain carries TRBV5-6 and TRBJ1-2; a weak D match, TRBD1 (5 bases). Trimming shortened V by 4 bases and J by 4 bases, and 20 bases separated the two germline ends. There are 16 residues in the CDR3. Germline CDR1 is SGHDT and CDR2 is YYEEEE. The CDR3 loop is CASSNRGWGGAYGYTF. Written as DNA, the CDR3 is TGTGCCAGCAGCAACCGAGGGTGGGGGGGAGCCTATGGCTACACCTTC. Using reference TRBV5-6 and TRBJ1-2 for the parts outside the CDR3, the full variable domain is DAGVTQSPTHLIKTRGQQVTLRCSPKSGHDTVSWYQQALGQGPQFIFQYYEEEERQRGNFPDRFSGHQFPNYSSELNVNALLLGDSALYLCASSNRGWGGAYGYTFGSGTRLTVV.

The gene calls are TRBV18 and TRBJ1-1; 7 positions agree with TRBD1. Looked up from germline, CDR1 is KGHSH and CDR2 is LQKENI. The ends lost 3 bases at V and 4 bases at J; junction bases unmatched: 8. This CDR3 has 15 residues. The CDR3 coding sequence is TGTGCCAGCTCACCCGGACAGGCGGGTACCACTGAAGCTTTCTTT. This encodes CASSPGQAGTTEAFF.

V is TRBV19 and J is TRBJ2-7, with TRBD2 as a possible D gene (6 bases). V was cut by 5 bases and J by 1 base, with 12 bases left in between. The CDR3 runs to 14 residues. Germline V CDR1 and CDR2: LNHDA, SQIVND (reference sequence). Here the CDR3 DNA reads TGTGCCAGTAGTGGGACTTCAGTTTCCTACGAGCAGTACTTC. This translates into CASSGTSVSYEQYF. The full variable domain, its missing parts supplied by reference TRBV19 and TRBJ2-7, is DGGITQSPKYLFRKEGQNVTLSCEQNLNHDAMYWYRQDPGQGLRLIYYSQIVNDFQKGDIAEGYSVSREKKESFPLTVTSAQKNPTAFYLCASSGTSVSYEQYFGPGTRLTVT.

The chain carries TRBV9 and TRBJ2-6; no definite D call. The CDR3 is made up of 15 amino acids. The V end lost 5 bases, the J end lost 2 bases, and 11 bases lay between the germline ends. Germline V gene sequence: CDR1 SGDLS, CDR2 YYNGEE. As DNA, the CDR3 is TGTGCCAGCAGTACCTCAGGCGCTGGGGCCAACGTCCTGACTTTC. It translates to CASSTSGAGANVLTF.

This chain joins TRBV19 and TRBJ1-2; D is uncertain. The V gene's germline CDR1 is LNHDA and CDR2 SQIVND (reference sequence). The CDR3 consists of 15 residues. V was shortened by 7 bases and J by 1 base, with 16 bases between the two germline ends. CDR3 protein: CASTRRRRDNYGYTF. CDR3 in DNA: TGTGCCAGTACCCGTCGACGGAGGGATAACTATGGCTACACCTTC.

V usage is TRBV29-1 and J usage is TRBJ1-2, with TRBD1 as a possible D gene (5 bases). Germline values: CDR1 SQVTM, CDR2 ANQGSEA. This CDR3 has 14 residues. Trimming removed 8 bases from V and 7 bases from J, with 23 bases in between. This chain's CDR3 is CSLYHPGFDPGYTF. The CDR3 DNA sequence: TGCAGCCTTTACCATCCAGGGTTCGATCCTGGCTACACCTTC.

The J gene is TRBJ1-5, the V gene TRBV7-6; 7 nucleotides match TRBD1. V was clipped by 5 bases and J by 6 bases; unmatched bases: 10. This CDR3 contains 15 residues. Germline V gene data show CDR1 as SGHVS and CDR2 as FNYEAQ. CDR3 sequence: CASSLDTGAAQPQHF. CDR3 nucleotide sequence: TGTGCCAGCAGCCTAGATACAGGGGCGGCTCAGCCCCAGCATTTT.

The rearrangement uses TRBV7-9 and TRBJ2-1; tentative D call: TRBD1 (6 bases). The germline V gene encodes CDR1 SEHNR and CDR2 FQNEAQ (reference sequence). This CDR3 has 13 residues. V shed 5 bases and J shed 8 bases, with 13 bases lying between them. This CDR3 is CASSKDSEDEQFF. Written as DNA, the CDR3 is TGTGCCAGCAGCAAGGACAGTGAGGATGAGCAGTTCTTC.

V usage is TRBV30 and J usage is TRBJ1-2; 7 bases are a match to TRBD1. CDR1 and CDR2 (germline): GTSNPN, SVGIG (reference sequence). The ends lost 0 bases at V and 2 bases at J; junction bases unmatched: 3. The CDR3 has 14 amino acids. CDR3 amino acids: CAWSVPGQNYGYTF. The CDR3 nucleotides read TGTGCCTGGAGTGTTCCGGGACAGAACTATGGCTACACCTTC.

The chain is built from TRBV7-9 and TRBJ2-7; D may be TRBD2 (6 bases). The CDR3 is 15 amino acids. With 1 base removed from V and 2 bases from J, the gap between germline ends came to 12 bases. Germline V gives CDR1 SEHNR, CDR2 FQNEAQ (reference sequence). CDR3 region: CASSLGGGEAYEQYF. As DNA, the CDR3 is TGTGCCAGCAGCTTAGGGGGAGGAGAGGCCTACGAGCAGTACTTC.

The chain couples TRBV5-1 to TRBJ1-1; 7 bases fit TRBD1. V dropped 2 bases and J dropped 6; count of bases not matched to a gene: 10. The CDR3 sequence is 15 residues long. The germline V gene encodes CDR1 SGHRS and CDR2 YFSETQ. The CDR3 protein is CASSFLTGAIAEAFF. CDR3 in DNA: TGCGCCAGCAGCTTCTTAACAGGGGCAATCGCTGAAGCTTTCTTT.

The gene calls are TRBV30 and TRBJ1-6; the match to TRBD1 covers 8 bases. Trimming took 4 bases from V and 4 from J; bases not matched to a gene: 3. The germline V gene encodes CDR1 GTSNPN and CDR2 SVGIG (reference sequence). CDR3 length equals 14 residues. CDR3 residues: CAWTRTGYNSPLHF. The CDR3 DNA follows: TGTGCCTGGACTCGGACAGGGTATAATTCACCCCTCCACTTT.

Comment on this clone: No conserved phenylalanine or tryptophan is present at the end of the CDR3, so a read error is the likely explanation. The rearrangement joins TRBV15 to TRBJ1-6; tentatively, D is TRBD1 (5 bases). The V end was cut by 1 base, the J end by 6 bases, with 10 bases between. This CDR3 spans 15 amino acids. CDR1 and CDR2 from the germline V gene are LNHNV and YYDKDF (reference sequence). The CDR3 DNA is TGTGCCACCAGCAGAGGGGGGGAGGCTAATTCACCCCTCCACTCT. Encoded protein: CATSRGGEANSPLHS.

This rearrangement joins TRBV6-1 to TRBJ2-2; possible D gene TRBD1, 5 bases. This CDR3 spans 14 amino acids. Trimming stripped 4 bases from V and 4 bases from J, with 10 bases between. Germline lookup yields CDR1 MNHNS and CDR2 SASEGT. CDR3 residues: CASSVQDFTGELFF. The CDR3 DNA sequence: TGTGCCAGCAGTGTACAGGATTTCACCGGGGAGCTGTTTTTT.

J is TRBJ2-5 and V is TRBV7-9; TRBD1 matches 7 bases. Judging by the DNA end, TRBJ2-7 fits better; the J call may be wrong. This CDR3 is 15 amino acids long. Germline loops: CDR1 SEHNR, CDR2 FQNEAQ (reference sequence). The CDR3 here is CASSISGTEAYEQYF. DNA for the CDR3: TGTGCCAGCAGCATATCCGGGACAGAGGCCTACGAGCAGTACTTC.

This rearrangement joins TRBV2 to TRBJ2-4; D might be TRBD1 (6 bases). Trimming took off 5 bases at V and 5 bases at J, with 10 bases between the two ends. Germline CDR1 is SNHLY and CDR2 is FYNNEI. CDR3 length equals 13 residues. CDR3 bases: TGTGCCAGCAGTAGGGGGAATGAAAACATTCAGTACTTC. It translates to CASSRGNENIQYF.

The chain is built from TRBV4-2 and TRBJ1-2, with 7 nucleotides matching TRBD1. Germline V gene data show CDR1 as LGHNA and CDR2 as YNFKEQ. The CDR3 runs 18 residues. Unmatched junction bases numbered 16, after V lost 6 bases and J lost 0 bases. CDR3 region: CASSPGRSTGEANYGYTF. CDR3 DNA sequence: TGTGCCAGCAGTCCGGGGAGGAGTACAGGGGAAGCTAACTATGGCTACACCTTC.

As DNA, the CDR3 is TGTGCCAGCAGCTTTTCATCGCCGGTGGGACTAGCGGGTAACACAGATACGCAGTATTTT. Translated, it gives CASSFSSPVGLAGNTDTQYF. The rearrangement joins TRBV7-6 to TRBJ2-3, with TRBD2 identical over 12 bases. Germline-derived CDR1 and CDR2 are SGHVS and FNYEAQ. After removal of 3 bases from V and 2 bases from J, the junction contained 15 bases not matched to a gene. This CDR3 is built from 20 residues.

The gene calls are TRBV6-5 and TRBJ2-7; D gene unclear. Trimming removed 0 bases at V and 6 bases at J, with 9 bases between. Germline V gene sequence: CDR1 MNHEY, CDR2 SVGAGI. The CDR3 length is 13 residues. CDR3 loop: CASSYSIGGEQYF. The CDR3 coding sequence is TGTGCCAGCAGTTACTCGATTGGCGGCGAGCAGTACTTC.

The chain employs TRBV19 and TRBJ2-4; 11 nucleotides match TRBD2. With 6 bases clipped from V and 0 bases from J, the junction kept 10 bases outside the gene matches. This CDR3 has 18 residues. Per the germline V gene, CDR1 is LNHDA and CDR2 is SQIVND (reference sequence). CDR3 coding DNA: TGTGCCAGTAGCATGCTAGCGGGGGGCAATATAGCCAAAAACATTCAGTACTTC. This codes for CASSMLAGGNIAKNIQYF. Using reference TRBV19 and TRBJ2-4 for the parts outside the CDR3, the full variable domain is DGGITQSPKYLFRKEGQNVTLSCEQNLNHDAMYWYRQDPGQGLRLIYYSQIVNDFQKGDIAEGYSVSREKKESFPLTVTSAQKNPTAFYLCASSMLAGGNIAKNIQYFGAGTRLSVL.

This rearrangement joins TRBV6-1 to TRBJ2-5; 7 bases line up with TRBD1. The DNA end favors TRBJ2-7, so the J call may be wrong. CDR3 size: 13 residues. CDR1 is MNHNS, CDR2 SASEGT, per germline. The CDR3 is CASSWGTVYEQYF. The CDR3 DNA follows: TGTGCCAGCAGTTGGGGGACAGTTTACGAGCAGTACTTC.

CDR3 sequence (DNA): TGTGCCAGCAGCCCGGGAGTTGGGAATGAGCAGTTCTTC. As protein: CASSPGVGNEQFF. The chain combines TRBV7-2 with TRBJ2-1, with D possibly TRBD2 on 6 matching bases. Germline CDR1 is SGHTA and CDR2 is FQGNSA. With 5 bases removed from V and 7 bases from J, the gap between germline ends came to 12 bases. This CDR3 is 13 amino acids long.

This sequence joins TRBV6-6 and TRBJ2-5; 13 positions agree with TRBD2. The ends lost 5 bases at V and 4 bases at J; junction bases unmatched: 4. CDR3 length equals 15 residues. CDR1 and CDR2 (germline): MNHNY, SVGAGI (reference sequence). In DNA, the CDR3 is TGTGCCAGCAGTAACGGACTAGCGGGGGTAGAGACCCAGTACTTC. Protein product: CASSNGLAGVETQYF.

The chain recombines TRBV27 with TRBJ1-2, with a tentative D call TRBD1 (5 bases). The germline V gene encodes CDR1 MNHEY and CDR2 SMNVEV (reference sequence). The ends were cut back, 6 bases at V and 7 bases at J, with 18 bases in the middle. This CDR3 region has 14 residues. The DNA of the CDR3 is TGTGCCAGCAGCCGAATGACAGAGTACGCTGGCTACACCTTC. Residues: CASSRMTEYAGYTF.

This sequence joins TRBV7-9 and TRBJ2-7; 7 bases line up with TRBD1. Germline V gene data show CDR1 as SEHNR and CDR2 as FQNEAQ (reference sequence). V shed 0 bases and J 6 bases; nucleotides not matched to a gene: 5. This CDR3 has 14 residues. The DNA for the CDR3 is TGTGCCAGCAGCTTAGCGGGGGCAGGGGGCGAGCAGTACTTC. The encoded protein is CASSLAGAGGEQYF.

The chain recombines TRBV5-1 with TRBJ2-1; D may be TRBD1 (7 bases). The CDR3 is made up of 16 amino acids. Germline V gene data show CDR1 as SGHRS and CDR2 as YFSETQ. The V gene lost 0 bases and the J gene lost 5 bases, with 15 bases spanning the gap. The CDR3 nucleotides are TGCGCCAGCAGCTTGGCCGCGACAGGGAGGAACAATGAGCAGTTCTTC. This gives the protein CASSLAATGRNNEQFF.